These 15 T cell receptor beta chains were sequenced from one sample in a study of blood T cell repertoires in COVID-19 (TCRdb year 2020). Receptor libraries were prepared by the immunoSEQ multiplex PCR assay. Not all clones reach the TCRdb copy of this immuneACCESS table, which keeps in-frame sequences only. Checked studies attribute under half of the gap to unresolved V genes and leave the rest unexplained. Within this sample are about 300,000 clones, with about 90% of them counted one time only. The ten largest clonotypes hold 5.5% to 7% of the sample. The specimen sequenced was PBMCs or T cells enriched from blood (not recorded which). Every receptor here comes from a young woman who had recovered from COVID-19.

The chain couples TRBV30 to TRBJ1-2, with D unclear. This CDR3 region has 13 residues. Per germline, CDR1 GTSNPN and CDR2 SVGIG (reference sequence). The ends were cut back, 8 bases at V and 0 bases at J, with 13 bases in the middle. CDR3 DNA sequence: TGTGCCCACCAACCCGGGGCTAACTATGGCTACACCTTC. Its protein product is CAHQPGANYGYTF.

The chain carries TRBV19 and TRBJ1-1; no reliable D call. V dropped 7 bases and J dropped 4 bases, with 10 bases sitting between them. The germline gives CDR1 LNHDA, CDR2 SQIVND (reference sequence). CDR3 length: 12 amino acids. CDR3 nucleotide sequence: TGTGCCAGTAATGAGGGTGGCACTGAAGCTTTCTTT. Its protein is CASNEGGTEAFF.

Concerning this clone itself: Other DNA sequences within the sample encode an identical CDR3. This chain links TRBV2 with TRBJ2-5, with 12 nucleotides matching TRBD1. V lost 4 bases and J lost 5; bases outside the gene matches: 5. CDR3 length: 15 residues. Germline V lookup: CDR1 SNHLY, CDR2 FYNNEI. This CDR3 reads CASSGGTGGRETQYF. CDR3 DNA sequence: TGTGCCAGCAGTGGGGGGACAGGGGGCCGTGAGACCCAGTACTTC.

CDR3 region: CAWSYRDRGGNEQFF. As DNA, the CDR3 is TGTGCCTGGAGTTATCGGGACAGGGGAGGCAATGAGCAGTTCTTC. J is TRBJ2-1 and V is TRBV30, with 10 nucleotides matching TRBD1. Germline assignment: CDR1 GTSNPN and CDR2 SVGIG (reference sequence). This CDR3 has 15 amino acids. J lost 6 bases, V lost 2 bases, and 7 bases had no gene match. The complete variable domain, with remaining parts taken from reference TRBV30 and TRBJ2-1, reads SQTIHQWPATLVQPVGSPLSLECTVEGTSNPNLYWYRQAAGRGLQLLFYSVGIGQISSEVPQNLSASRPQDRQFILSSKKLLLSDSGFYLCAWSYRDRGGNEQFFGPGTRLTVL.

CDR3 amino acids: CASSAEGQGSAEAFF. DNA of the CDR3: TGTGCCAGCAGCGCTGAGGGACAGGGTAGCGCTGAAGCTTTCTTT. The chain carries TRBV9 and TRBJ1-1, with 9 bases matching TRBD1. The CDR3 covers 15 residues. Germline CDR1 SGDLS, CDR2 YYNGEE. V trimming: 3 bases; J trimming: 6 bases; junction bases outside the gene matches: 9.

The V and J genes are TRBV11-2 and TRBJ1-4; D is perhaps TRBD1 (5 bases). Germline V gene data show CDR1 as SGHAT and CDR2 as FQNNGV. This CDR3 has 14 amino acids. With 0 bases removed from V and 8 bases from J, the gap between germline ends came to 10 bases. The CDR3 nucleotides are TGTGCCAGCAGCTTAGAGGGGGGTTGGGAAAAACTGTTTTTT. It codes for CASSLEGGWEKLFF.

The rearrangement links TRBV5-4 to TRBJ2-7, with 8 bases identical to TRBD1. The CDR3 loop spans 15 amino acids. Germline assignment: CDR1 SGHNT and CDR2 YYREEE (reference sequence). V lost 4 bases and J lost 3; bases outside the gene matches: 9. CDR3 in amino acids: CASSTQTGAHYEQYF. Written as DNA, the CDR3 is TGTGCCAGCAGCACGCAGACAGGGGCTCACTACGAGCAGTACTTC.

The DNA for the CDR3 is TGCGCCAGCAGCTTGGATATGGGGAGAGGCACTGAAGCTTTCTTT. Its translation: CASSLDMGRGTEAFF. The chain joins TRBV5-1 to TRBJ1-1, with D unresolved. CDR3 size: 15 residues. Germline V lookup: CDR1 SGHRS, CDR2 YFSETQ. V gave up 0 bases and J gave up 4 bases, with 13 bases separating them.

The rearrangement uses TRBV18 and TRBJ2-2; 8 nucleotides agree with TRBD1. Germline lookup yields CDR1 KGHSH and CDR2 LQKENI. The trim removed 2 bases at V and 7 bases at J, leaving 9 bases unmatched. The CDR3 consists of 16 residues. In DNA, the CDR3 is TGTGCCAGCTCACCAGGGCAGGGGGCCGCCGGCGGGGAGCTGTTTTTT. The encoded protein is CASSPGQGAAGGELFF.

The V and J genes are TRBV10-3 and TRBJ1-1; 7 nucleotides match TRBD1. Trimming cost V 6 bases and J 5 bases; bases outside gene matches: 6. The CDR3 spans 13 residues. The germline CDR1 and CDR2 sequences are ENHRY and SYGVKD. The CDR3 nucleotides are TGTGCCATCAGGACAGGGAAAGAAACTGAAGCTTTCTTT. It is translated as CAIRTGKETEAFF.

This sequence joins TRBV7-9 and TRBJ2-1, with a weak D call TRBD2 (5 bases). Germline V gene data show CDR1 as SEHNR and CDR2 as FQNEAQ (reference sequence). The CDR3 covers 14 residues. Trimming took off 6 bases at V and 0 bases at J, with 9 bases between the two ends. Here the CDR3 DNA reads TGTGCCAGCAGTCGGCTAGCCTCCTACAATGAGCAGTTCTTC. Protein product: CASSRLASYNEQFF. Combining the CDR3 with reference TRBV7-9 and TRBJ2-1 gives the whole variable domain DTGVSQNPRHKITKRGQNVTFRCDPISEHNRLYWYRQTLGQGPEFLTYFQNEAQLEKSRLLSDRFSAERPKGSFSTLEIQRTEQGDSAMYLCASSRLASYNEQFFGPGTRLTVL.

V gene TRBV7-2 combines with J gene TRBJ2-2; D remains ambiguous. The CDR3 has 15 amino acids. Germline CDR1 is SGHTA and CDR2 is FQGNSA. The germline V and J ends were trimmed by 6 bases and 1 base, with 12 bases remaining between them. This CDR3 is CASRQNDWNTGELFF. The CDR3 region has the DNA TGTGCCAGCAGGCAAAACGACTGGAACACCGGGGAGCTGTTTTTT.

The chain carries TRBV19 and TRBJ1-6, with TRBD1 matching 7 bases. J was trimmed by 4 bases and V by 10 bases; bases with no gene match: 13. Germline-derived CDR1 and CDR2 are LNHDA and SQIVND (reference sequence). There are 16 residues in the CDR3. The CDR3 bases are TGTGCCACTCAGCCCGCAGGGGGTAGTTATAATTCACCCCTCCACTTT. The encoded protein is CATQPAGGSYNSPLHF.

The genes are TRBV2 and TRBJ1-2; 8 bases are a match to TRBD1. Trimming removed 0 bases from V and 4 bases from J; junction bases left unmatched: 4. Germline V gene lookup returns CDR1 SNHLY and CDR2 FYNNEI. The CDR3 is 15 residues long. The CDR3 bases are TGTGCCAGCAGTGAAGCGCTTACAGGGGGCTATGGCTACACCTTC. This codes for CASSEALTGGYGYTF.

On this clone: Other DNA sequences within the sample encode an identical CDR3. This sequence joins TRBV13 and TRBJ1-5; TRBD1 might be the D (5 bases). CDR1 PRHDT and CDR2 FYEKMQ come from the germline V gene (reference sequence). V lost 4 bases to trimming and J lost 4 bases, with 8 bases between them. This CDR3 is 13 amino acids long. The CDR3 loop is CASSSDRNQPQHF. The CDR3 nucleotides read TGTGCCAGCAGCTCCGACAGAAATCAGCCCCAGCATTTT.